The entry that follows covers one TCR beta chain sequence. Its antigen is unidentified. In replicate PCRs of sorted subsets, about 200 ng DNA, about 30,000 T cell genomes, was used. Profiled with immunoSEQ multiplex PCR; TCRdb holds only in-frame clones, not every one. The sample has around 750,000 clones; around 72% are singletons. Germline-derived CDR1 and CDR2 are SGHTA and FQGTGA. The J segment lost 6 bases and the V segment lost 4 bases, leaving 3 bases of the junction unmatched. The CDR3 totals 12 residues. The entry originates in a study of shared clonotypes between healthy human individuals. Study as a whole: Three plates were used per donor for CD4 naive, three for CD4 memory, two for CD8 naive and one for CD8 memory.

Study results and limitations: Researchers found naive subsets generally carried larger estimated richness than memory subsets. A small donor pool kept down the genetic and exposure-history diversity that was represented.

The sequenced material came from memory CD4+ T cells sorted from blood. Subset reported: CD45RA-negative fraction. The V call is TRBV7-3, the J call TRBJ2-7; 7 bases align to TRBD2. The TCR was taken from a woman aged 30 to 39 in good health. CDR3 in DNA: TGTGCCAGCAGCTCGGGACTACCCGAGCAGTACTTC. Translation gives CASSSGLPEQYF. Full variable domain (missing parts from reference TRBV7-3 and TRBJ2-7): GAGVSQTPSNKVTEKGKYVELRCDPISGHTALYWYRQSLGQGPEFLIYFQGTGAADDSGLPNDRFFAVRPEGSVSTLKIQRTERGDSAVYLCASSSGLPEQYFGPGTRLTVT.